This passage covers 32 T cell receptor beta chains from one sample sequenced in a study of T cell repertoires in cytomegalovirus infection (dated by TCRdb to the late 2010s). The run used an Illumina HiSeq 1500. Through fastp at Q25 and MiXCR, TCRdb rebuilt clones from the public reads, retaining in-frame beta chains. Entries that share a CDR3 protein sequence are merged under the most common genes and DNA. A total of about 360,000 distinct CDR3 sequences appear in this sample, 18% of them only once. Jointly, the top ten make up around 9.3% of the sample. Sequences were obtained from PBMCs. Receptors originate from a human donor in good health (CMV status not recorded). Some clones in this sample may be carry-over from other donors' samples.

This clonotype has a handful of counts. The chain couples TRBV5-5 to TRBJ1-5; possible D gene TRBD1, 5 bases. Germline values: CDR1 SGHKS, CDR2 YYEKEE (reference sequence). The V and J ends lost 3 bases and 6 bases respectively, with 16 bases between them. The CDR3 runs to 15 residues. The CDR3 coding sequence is TGTGCCAGCAGCTCAAGGGAGGGGCCAGGTCAGCCCCAGCATTTT. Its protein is CASSSREGPGQPQHF.

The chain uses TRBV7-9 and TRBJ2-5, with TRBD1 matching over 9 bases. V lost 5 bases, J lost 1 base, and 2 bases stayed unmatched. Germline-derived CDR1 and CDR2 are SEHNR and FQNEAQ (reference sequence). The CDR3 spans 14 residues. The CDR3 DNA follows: TGTGCCAGCAGCCGGGGACAGGGCCAAGAGACCCAGTACTTC. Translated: CASSRGQGQETQYF.

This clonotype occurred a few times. CDR3 DNA sequence: TGTGCCAGCAGAGTCCGGACATTTGACGAGCAGTACTTC. Amino acids: CASRVRTFDEQYF. This chain links TRBV6-1 with TRBJ2-7; tentatively, D is TRBD1 (5 bases). The CDR3 totals 13 residues. Germline lookup yields CDR1 MNHNS and CDR2 SASEGT. Trimming took off 6 bases at V and 5 bases at J, with 14 bases between the two ends.

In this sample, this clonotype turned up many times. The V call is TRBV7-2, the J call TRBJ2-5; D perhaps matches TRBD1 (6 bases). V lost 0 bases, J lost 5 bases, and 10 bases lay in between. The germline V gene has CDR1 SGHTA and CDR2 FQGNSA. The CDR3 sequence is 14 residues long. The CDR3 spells CASSLAGAEETQYF. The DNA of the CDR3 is TGTGCCAGCAGCTTAGCGGGGGCGGAGGAGACCCAGTACTTC.

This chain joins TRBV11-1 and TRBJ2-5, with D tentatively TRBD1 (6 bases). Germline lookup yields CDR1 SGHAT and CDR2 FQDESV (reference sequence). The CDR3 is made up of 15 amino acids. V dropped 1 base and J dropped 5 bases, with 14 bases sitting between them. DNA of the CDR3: TGTGCCAGCAGCTTAGAGGCAGGGGTCACGGAGACCCAGTACTTC. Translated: CASSLEAGVTETQYF.

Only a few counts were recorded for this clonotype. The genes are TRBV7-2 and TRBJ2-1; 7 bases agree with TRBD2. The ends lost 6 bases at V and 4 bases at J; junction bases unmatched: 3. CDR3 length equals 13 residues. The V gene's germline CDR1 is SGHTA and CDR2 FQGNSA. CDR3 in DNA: TGTGCCAGCAGACTAGCGAGTTACAATGAGCAGTTCTTC. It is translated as CASRLASYNEQFF. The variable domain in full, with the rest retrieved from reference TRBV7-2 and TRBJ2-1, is GAGVSQSPSNKVTEKGKDVELRCDPISGHTALYWYRQSLGQGLEFLIYFQGNSAPDKSGLPSDRFSAERTGGSVSTLTIQRTQQEDSAVYLCASRLASYNEQFFGPGTRLTVL.

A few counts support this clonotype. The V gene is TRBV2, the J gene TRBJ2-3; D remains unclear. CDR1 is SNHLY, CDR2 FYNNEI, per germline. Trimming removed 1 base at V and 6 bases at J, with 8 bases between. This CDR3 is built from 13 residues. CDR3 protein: CASSEESMDTQYF. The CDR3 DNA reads TGTGCCAGCAGTGAAGAGTCCATGGATACGCAGTATTTT.

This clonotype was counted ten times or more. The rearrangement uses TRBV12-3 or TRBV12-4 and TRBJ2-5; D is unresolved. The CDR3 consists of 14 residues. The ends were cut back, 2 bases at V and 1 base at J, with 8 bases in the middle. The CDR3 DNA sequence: TGTGCCAGCAGTTTAACAGCAACCCAAGAGACCCAGTACTTC. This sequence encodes CASSLTATQETQYF.

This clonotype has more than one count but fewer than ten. CDR3 DNA sequence: TGTGCCAGCAGTTTAACCCGGGCCCGAACCGTGAATGAAAAACTGTTTTTT. Its translation is CASSLTRARTVNEKLFF. The rearrangement uses TRBV27 and TRBJ1-4; no clear D. V was pared by 2 bases and J by 5 bases, with 18 bases between. The CDR3 runs to 17 residues. Germline V gene lookup returns CDR1 MNHEY and CDR2 SMNVEV (reference sequence).

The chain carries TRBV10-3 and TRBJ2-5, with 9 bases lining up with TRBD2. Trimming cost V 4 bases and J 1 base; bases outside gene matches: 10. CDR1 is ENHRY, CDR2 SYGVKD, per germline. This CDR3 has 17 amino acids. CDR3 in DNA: TGTGCCATCAGTGGGTCTAGCGGGGAGCAATCCCAAGAGACCCAGTACTTC. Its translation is CAISGSSGEQSQETQYF.

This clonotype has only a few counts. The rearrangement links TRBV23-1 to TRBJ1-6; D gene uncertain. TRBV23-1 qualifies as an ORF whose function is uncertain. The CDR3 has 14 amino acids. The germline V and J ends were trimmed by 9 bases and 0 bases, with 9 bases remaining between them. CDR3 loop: CARRKGSYNSPLHF. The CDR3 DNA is TGCGCCAGGAGGAAGGGCTCCTATAATTCACCCCTCCACTTT.

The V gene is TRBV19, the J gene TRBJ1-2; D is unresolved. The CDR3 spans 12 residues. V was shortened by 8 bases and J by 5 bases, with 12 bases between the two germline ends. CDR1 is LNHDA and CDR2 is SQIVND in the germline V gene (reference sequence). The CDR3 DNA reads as TGTGCCAGTGAAACAGCCGGTTATGGCTACACCTTC. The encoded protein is CASETAGYGYTF.

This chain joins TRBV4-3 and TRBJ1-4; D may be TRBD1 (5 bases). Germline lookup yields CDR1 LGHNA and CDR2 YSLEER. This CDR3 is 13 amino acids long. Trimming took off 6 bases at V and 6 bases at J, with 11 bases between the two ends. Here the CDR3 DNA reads TGCGCCAGCAGTTTACAGGCTGATGAAAAACTGTTTTTT. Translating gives CASSLQADEKLFF.

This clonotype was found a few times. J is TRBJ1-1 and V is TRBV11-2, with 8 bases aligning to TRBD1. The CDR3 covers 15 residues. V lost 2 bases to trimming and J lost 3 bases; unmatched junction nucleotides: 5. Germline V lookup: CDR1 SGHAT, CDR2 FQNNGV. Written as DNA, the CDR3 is TGTGCCAGCAGCTTATTTGGACAGGGCGACACTGAAGCTTTCTTT. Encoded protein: CASSLFGQGDTEAFF.

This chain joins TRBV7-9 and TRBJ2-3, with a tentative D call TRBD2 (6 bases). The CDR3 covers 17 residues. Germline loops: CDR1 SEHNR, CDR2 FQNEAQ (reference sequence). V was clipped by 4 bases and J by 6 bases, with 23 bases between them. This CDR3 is CASSWIVQGGWVDTQYF. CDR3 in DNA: TGTGCCAGCAGCTGGATTGTGCAGGGAGGATGGGTGGATACGCAGTATTTT.

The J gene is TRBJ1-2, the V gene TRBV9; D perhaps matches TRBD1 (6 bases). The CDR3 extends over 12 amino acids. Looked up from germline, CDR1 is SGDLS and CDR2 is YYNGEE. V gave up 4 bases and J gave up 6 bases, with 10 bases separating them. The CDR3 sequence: CASSSQGNGYTF. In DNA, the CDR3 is TGTGCCAGCAGCTCACAGGGAAATGGCTACACCTTC.

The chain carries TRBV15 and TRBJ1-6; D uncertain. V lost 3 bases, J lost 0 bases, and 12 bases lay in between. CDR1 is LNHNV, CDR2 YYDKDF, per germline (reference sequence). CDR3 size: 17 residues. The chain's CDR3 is CATSSTRESSYNSPLHF. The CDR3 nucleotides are TGTGCCACCAGCAGTACTCGGGAAAGCTCCTATAATTCACCCCTCCACTTT.

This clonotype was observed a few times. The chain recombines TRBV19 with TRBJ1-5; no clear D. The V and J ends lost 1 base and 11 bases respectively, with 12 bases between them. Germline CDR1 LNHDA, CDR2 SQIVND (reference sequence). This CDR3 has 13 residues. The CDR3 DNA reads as TGTGCCAGTAGTATAGCCCGAGGTGAATCCCAGCATTTT. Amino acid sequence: CASSIARGESQHF.

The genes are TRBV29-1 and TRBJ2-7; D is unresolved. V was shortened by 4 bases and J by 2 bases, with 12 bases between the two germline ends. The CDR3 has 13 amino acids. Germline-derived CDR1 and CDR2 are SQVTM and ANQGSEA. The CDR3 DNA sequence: TGCAGCGTTGGCCAGCCCAACACCTACGAGCAGTACTTC. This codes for CSVGQPNTYEQYF.

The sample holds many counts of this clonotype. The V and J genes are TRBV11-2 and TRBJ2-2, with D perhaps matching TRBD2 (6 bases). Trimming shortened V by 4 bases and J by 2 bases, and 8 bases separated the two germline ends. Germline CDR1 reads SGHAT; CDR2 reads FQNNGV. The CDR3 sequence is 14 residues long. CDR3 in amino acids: CASSSGLNTGELFF. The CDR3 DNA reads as TGTGCCAGCAGCTCGGGACTCAACACCGGGGAGCTGTTTTTT.

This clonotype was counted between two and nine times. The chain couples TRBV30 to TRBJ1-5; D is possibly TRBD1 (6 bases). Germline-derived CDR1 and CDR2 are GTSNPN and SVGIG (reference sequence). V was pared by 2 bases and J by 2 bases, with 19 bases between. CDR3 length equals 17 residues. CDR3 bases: TGTGCCTGGAGTACCTGGACAGTCGCTATGGGCAATCAGCCCCAGCATTTT. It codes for CAWSTWTVAMGNQPQHF.

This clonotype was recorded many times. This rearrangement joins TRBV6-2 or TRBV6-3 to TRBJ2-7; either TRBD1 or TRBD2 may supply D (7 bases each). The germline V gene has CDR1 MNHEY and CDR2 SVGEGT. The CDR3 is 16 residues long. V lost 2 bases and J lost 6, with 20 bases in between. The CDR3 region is CASSYGGDRPIGEQYF. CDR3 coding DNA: TGTGCCAGCAGTTACGGGGGGGACAGACCGATTGGCGAGCAGTACTTC.

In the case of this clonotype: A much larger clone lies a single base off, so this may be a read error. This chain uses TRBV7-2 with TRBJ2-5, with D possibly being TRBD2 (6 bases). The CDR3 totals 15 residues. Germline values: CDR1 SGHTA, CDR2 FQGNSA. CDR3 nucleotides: TGTGCCAGCAGCGCGCGGGACTTTGGGAAAGAGACCCCGTACTTC. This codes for CASSARDFGKETPYF.

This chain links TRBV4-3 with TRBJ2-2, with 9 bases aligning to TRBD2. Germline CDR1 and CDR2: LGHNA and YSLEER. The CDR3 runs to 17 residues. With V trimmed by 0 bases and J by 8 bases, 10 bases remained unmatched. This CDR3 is CASSQDGLASLEGELFF. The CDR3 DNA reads TGCGCCAGCAGCCAAGACGGACTAGCGAGCCTTGAAGGGGAGCTGTTTTTT.

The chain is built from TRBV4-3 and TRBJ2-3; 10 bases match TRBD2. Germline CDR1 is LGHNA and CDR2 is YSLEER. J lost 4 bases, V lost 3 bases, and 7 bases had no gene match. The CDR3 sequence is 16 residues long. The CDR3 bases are TGCGCCAGCAGCCACATAGCGGGGGGCCCTGCAGATACGCAGTATTTT. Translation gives CASSHIAGGPADTQYF.

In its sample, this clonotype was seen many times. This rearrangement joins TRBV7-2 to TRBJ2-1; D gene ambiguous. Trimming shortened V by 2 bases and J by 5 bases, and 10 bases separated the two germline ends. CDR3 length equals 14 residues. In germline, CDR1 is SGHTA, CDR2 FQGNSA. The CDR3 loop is CASSLMASNNEQFF. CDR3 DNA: TGTGCCAGCAGCTTAATGGCTTCTAACAATGAGCAGTTCTTC.

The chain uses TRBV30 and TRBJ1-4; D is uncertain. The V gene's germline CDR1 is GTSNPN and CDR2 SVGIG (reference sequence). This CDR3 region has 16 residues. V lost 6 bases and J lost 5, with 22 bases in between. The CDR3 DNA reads TGTGCCTGCACTCAGGACGACCTGGGAAAAAATGAAAAACTGTTTTTT. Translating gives CACTQDDLGKNEKLFF.

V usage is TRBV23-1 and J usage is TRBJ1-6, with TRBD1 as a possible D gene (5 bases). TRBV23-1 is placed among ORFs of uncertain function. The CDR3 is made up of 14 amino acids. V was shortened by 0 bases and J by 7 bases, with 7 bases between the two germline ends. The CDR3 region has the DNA TGCGCCAGCAGTCAATCGTGGGGGAATTCACCCCTCCACTTT. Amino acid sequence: CASSQSWGNSPLHF.

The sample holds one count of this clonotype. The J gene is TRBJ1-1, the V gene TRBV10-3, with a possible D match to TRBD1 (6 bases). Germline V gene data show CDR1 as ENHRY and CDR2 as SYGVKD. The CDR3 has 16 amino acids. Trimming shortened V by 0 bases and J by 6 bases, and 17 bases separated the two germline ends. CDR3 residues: CAISESRGGVNPEAFF. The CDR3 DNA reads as TGTGCCATCAGTGAGTCCCGAGGGGGGGTTAACCCTGAAGCTTTCTTT.

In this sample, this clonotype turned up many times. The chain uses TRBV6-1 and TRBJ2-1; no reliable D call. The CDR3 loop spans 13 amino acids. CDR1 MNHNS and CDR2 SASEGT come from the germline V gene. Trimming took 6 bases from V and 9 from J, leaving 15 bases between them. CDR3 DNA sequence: TGTGCCAGCAGGCCACTGGAATGGAGTGAGCAGTTCTTC. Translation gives CASRPLEWSEQFF.

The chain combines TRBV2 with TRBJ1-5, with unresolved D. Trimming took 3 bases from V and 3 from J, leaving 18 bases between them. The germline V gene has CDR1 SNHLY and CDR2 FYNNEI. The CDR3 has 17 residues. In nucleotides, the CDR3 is TGTGCCAGCAGTGACTTGGCGGACCCTGTGGTCAATCAGCCCCAGCATTTT. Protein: CASSDLADPVVNQPQHF.

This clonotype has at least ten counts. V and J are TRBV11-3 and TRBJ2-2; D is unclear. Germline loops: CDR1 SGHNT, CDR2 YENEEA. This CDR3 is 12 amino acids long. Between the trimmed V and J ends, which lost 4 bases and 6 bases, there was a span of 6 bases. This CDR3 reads CASSSRAGELFF. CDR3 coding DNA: TGTGCCAGCAGCTCCAGAGCCGGGGAGCTGTTTTTT.